This TCR beta chain was identified in a study of radiotherapy plus CTLA-4 blockade in lung cancer. CDR1 is MNHNS and CDR2 is SASEGT in the germline V gene. Unmatched junction bases numbered 7, after V lost 2 bases and J lost 2 bases. The CDR3 spans 16 residues. Lung cancer patients with chemo-refractory metastatic non-small-cell disease were given focal radiation plus CTLA-4 blockade with ipilimumab. Sequencing used immunoSEQ multiplex PCR; TCRdb keeps in-frame clones, though not all of them. Found here are approximately 94,000 clones, about four fifths of them singletons; the top ten hold roughly 24%.

The V gene is TRBV6-1, the J gene TRBJ2-3; the match to TRBD2 covers 7 bases. The sequences come from peripheral blood, collected from a patient treated with radiotherapy plus ipilimumab. This receptor was identified in a human donor with non-small cell lung cancer that progressed on radiotherapy plus ipilimumab. CDR3 residues: CASSELSGTHTDTQYF. CDR3 sequence (DNA): TGTGCCAGCAGTGAACTAAGCGGGACCCACACAGATACGCAGTATTTT.